The 20 T cell receptor beta chains below come from one sample, sequenced in a study of patients and donors after allogeneic stem cell transplantation. TCRdb called the RT-PCR reads again in MiXCR, with one record for every CDR3 protein. The repertoire holds 900,000 to 1,000,000 distinct CDR3 sequences, with roughly 17% as singletons. Sequenced: blood, either unsorted or a sorted T cell fraction (not recorded which). The receptors originated from a human donor who was either an allogeneic HSCT recipient or a stem cell or donor lymphocyte infusion donor (not recorded which). It is not recorded whose cells these are; they may come from a transplant donor.

The V call is TRBV24-1, the J call TRBJ1-1; a weak D match, TRBD1 (5 bases). The V end lost 3 bases, the J end lost 6 bases, and 16 bases lay between the germline ends. The V gene's germline CDR1 is KGHDR and CDR2 SFDVKD. CDR3 length: 15 amino acids. The DNA of the CDR3 is TGTGCCACCAGTGATAGGACTGGAGGGGTGGCTGAAGCTTTCTTT. Translation gives CATSDRTGGVAEAFF.

This clonotype was counted a few times. J is TRBJ1-2 and V is TRBV4-1, with 7 bases fitting TRBD1. This CDR3 has 16 residues. Per germline, CDR1 MGHRA and CDR2 YSYEKL. V lost 1 base, J lost 2 bases, and 7 bases stayed unmatched. CDR3: CASSQGAFRGNYGYTF. Written as DNA, the CDR3 is TGCGCCAGCAGCCAAGGCGCTTTCAGGGGGAACTATGGCTACACCTTC.

This clonotype appeared a few times. This chain uses TRBV11-2 with TRBJ2-2; tentative D call: TRBD1 (6 bases). Deletions cut 5 bases from V and 2 bases from J, with 15 bases between. Germline V CDR1 and CDR2: SGHAT, FQNNGV. CDR3 length equals 16 residues. The CDR3 region is CASSPRGALNTGELFF. The CDR3 nucleotides read TGTGCCAGCAGCCCCAGGGGTGCATTAAACACCGGGGAGCTGTTTTTT. The full variable domain, completed using reference TRBV11-2 and TRBJ2-2, is EAGVAQSPRYKIIEKRQSVAFWCNPISGHATLYWYQQILGQGPKLLIQFQNNGVVDDSQLPKDRFSAERLKGVDSTLKIQPAKLEDSAVYLCASSPRGALNTGELFFGEGSRLTVL.

In the case of this clonotype: This may come from a read error, since a much larger clone is one base off. The chain is built from TRBV3-1 and TRBJ2-6; D might be TRBD1 (5 bases). The CDR3 runs to 15 residues. CDR1 and CDR2 from the germline V gene are LGHDT and YNNKEL (reference sequence). CDR3 in amino acids: CASSPTRPGANALTF. The DNA for the CDR3 is TGTGCCAGCAGCCCAACACGTCCTGGGGCCAACGCCCTGACTTTC.

This clonotype has ten or more counts. This chain uses TRBV6-1 with TRBJ1-1; 7 bases match TRBD1. Germline trimming cut 6 bases from V and 4 bases from J; bases unmatched to any gene: 8. Germline assignment: CDR1 MNHNS and CDR2 SASEGT. The CDR3 is 14 amino acids. The CDR3 coding sequence is TGTGCCAGCAGCTTCGGACAGGAGGGCACTGAAGCTTTCTTT. Translating gives CASSFGQEGTEAFF.

The chain carries TRBV27 and TRBJ1-5; D possibly corresponds to TRBD1 (6 bases). V dropped 5 bases and J dropped 6 bases, with 20 bases sitting between them. CDR1 is MNHEY, CDR2 SMNVEV, per germline (reference sequence). The CDR3 runs 16 residues. CDR3 sequence (DNA): TGTGCCAGCAGTACGTTTGGGGGCGCCGGGATTCAGCCCCAGCATTTT. This codes for CASSTFGGAGIQPQHF.

This clonotype showed up many times. The CDR3 DNA is TGTGCCAGCAGCAAAGGGTGCAGCGGGAGGAACGATAAAGAGACCCAGTACTTC. Protein product: CASSKGCSGRNDKETQYF. The chain joins TRBV21-1 to TRBJ2-5; the table's D call, TRBD2, was not checked against the DNA. TRBV21-1 has pseudogene status. CDR3 length equals 18 residues.

This clonotype came up many times. The rearrangement uses TRBV20-1 and TRBJ1-6, with no clear D. Looked up from germline, CDR1 is DFQATT and CDR2 is SNEGSKA (reference sequence). Trimming left V 7 bases short and J 6 bases short, with 10 bases between. This CDR3 spans 12 amino acids. CDR3 sequence reads: CSVQAPNSPLHF. As DNA, the CDR3 is TGCAGTGTTCAGGCCCCTAATTCACCCCTCCACTTT.

CDR3 DNA: TGTGCCAGCAGGACCCCGGAAGGGTTGGGCGAGCAGTACTTC. The encoded protein is CASRTPEGLGEQYF. The chain carries TRBV6-1 and TRBJ2-7; D uncertain. The V gene's germline CDR1 is MNHNS and CDR2 SASEGT. Trimming pared 6 bases from V and 6 bases from J, leaving 18 bases between. This CDR3 region has 14 residues.

The rearrangement links TRBV7-2 to TRBJ2-2, with TRBD1 matching over 9 bases. Losses at the gene ends were 5 bases for V and 5 bases for J; bases not matched to a gene: 6. The CDR3 contains 15 residues. Germline V CDR1 and CDR2: SGHTA, FQGNSA. CDR3 loop: CASSPRDRVTGELFF. The CDR3 region has the DNA TGTGCCAGCAGCCCCCGGGACAGGGTTACCGGGGAGCTGTTTTTT.

This clonotype was detected only once. The CDR3 DNA reads TGTGCCAGCAGCTATAGAACCTCTGGGGCCAACGTCCTGACTTTC. Protein sequence: CASSYRTSGANVLTF. This chain connects TRBV7-9 to TRBJ2-6, with D unclear. V was clipped by 4 bases and J by 0 bases, with 7 bases between them. This CDR3 has 15 residues. Germline V lookup: CDR1 SEHNR, CDR2 FQNEAQ (reference sequence).

This chain uses TRBV7-9 with TRBJ1-1; no clear D gene. Germline V gene sequence: CDR1 SEHNR, CDR2 FQNEAQ (reference sequence). CDR3 length: 13 amino acids. V shed 4 bases and J shed 1 base, with 7 bases lying between them. The CDR3 loop is CASSSKRNTEAFF. The CDR3 DNA follows: TGTGCCAGCAGCTCAAAGCGGAACACTGAAGCTTTCTTT.

This clonotype has more than one count but fewer than ten. The chain joins TRBV6-2 or TRBV6-3 to TRBJ1-1; tentative D call: TRBD1 (6 bases). Germline V gene data show CDR1 as MNHEY and CDR2 as SVGEGT. Trimming removed 5 bases from V and 0 bases from J, with 19 bases in between. The CDR3 is made up of 17 amino acids. The CDR3, as DNA: TGTGCCAGCAGTAACAATCCCAGACAGGAAATGAACACTGAAGCTTTCTTT. Encoded protein: CASSNNPRQEMNTEAFF.

The gene calls are TRBV24-1 and TRBJ2-7; no clear D gene. The germline gives CDR1 KGHDR, CDR2 SFDVKD. The CDR3 runs 12 residues. Trimming stripped 3 bases from V and 2 bases from J, with 4 bases between. CDR3 loop: CATSDGPYEQYF. In nucleotides, the CDR3 is TGTGCCACCAGTGATGGACCCTACGAGCAGTACTTC.

The chain combines TRBV7-2 with TRBJ2-7; the D gene is possibly TRBD2 (7 bases). The CDR3 sequence is 14 residues long. Germline CDR1 and CDR2: SGHTA and FQGNSA. Trimming stripped 1 base from V and 4 bases from J, with 11 bases between. CDR3 nucleotide sequence: TGTGCCAGCAGCTTAGAAGGGGGACTATACGAGCAGTACTTC. Translation gives CASSLEGGLYEQYF. The full variable domain, completed using reference TRBV7-2 and TRBJ2-7, is GAGVSQSPSNKVTEKGKDVELRCDPISGHTALYWYRQSLGQGLEFLIYFQGNSAPDKSGLPSDRFSAERTGGSVSTLTIQRTQQEDSAVYLCASSLEGGLYEQYFGPGTRLTVT.

This clonotype was found many times. The chain combines TRBV4-1 with TRBJ1-1, with D possibly being TRBD1 (5 bases). Looked up from germline, CDR1 is MGHRA and CDR2 is YSYEKL. The V end was cut by 7 bases, the J end by 0 bases, with 6 bases between. The CDR3 sequence is 12 residues long. The CDR3 nucleotides read TGCGCCAGCAAGGGGTTGAACACTGAAGCTTTCTTT. Translating it yields CASKGLNTEAFF.

The chain combines TRBV30 with TRBJ2-2; no definite D call. Germline V gene data show CDR1 as GTSNPN and CDR2 as SVGIG (reference sequence). The V gene lost 1 base and the J gene lost 9 bases, with 3 bases spanning the gap. The CDR3 is 10 amino acids. CDR3 coding DNA: TGTGCCTGGAGTGAACGGGAGCTGTTTTTT. Translated, it gives CAWSERELFF.

The chain couples TRBV10-3 to TRBJ2-7; 13 bases map to TRBD2. Trimming removed 7 bases from V and 4 bases from J; junction bases left unmatched: 7. The germline V gene has CDR1 ENHRY and CDR2 SYGVKD. This CDR3 comprises 15 residues. For the CDR3, the DNA is TGTGCCATCACCGCTGGACTAGCGGGGGATTACGAGCAGTACTTC. Protein product: CAITAGLAGDYEQYF.

This clonotype has just a few counts. The chain couples TRBV12-3 or TRBV12-4 to TRBJ1-4, with D perhaps matching TRBD1 (5 bases). The CDR3 sequence is 15 residues long. Trimming stripped 5 bases from V and 5 bases from J, with 15 bases between. CDR3 DNA: TGTGCCAGCAGTCACTTCGGGGCTGGGAATGAAAAACTGTTTTTT. It is translated as CASSHFGAGNEKLFF.

The sample holds a few counts of this clonotype. This chain joins TRBV2 and TRBJ1-2, with TRBD1 identical over 10 bases. The length of the CDR3 is 14 residues. V shed 5 bases, J shed 7 bases, and the junction held 7 bases outside the gene matches. In germline, CDR1 is SNHLY, CDR2 FYNNEI. This chain's CDR3 is CASSYRDRGTGYTF. The CDR3 region has the DNA TGTGCCAGCAGTTACCGGGACAGGGGAACTGGCTACACCTTC.